This TCR beta chain is from a study of blood T cell repertoires in COVID-19. Study at large: T cells, B-cell-depleted T cells, or PBMCs supplied cDNA or gDNA.

Germline V gene sequence: CDR1 WSHSY, CDR2 SAAADI. The CDR3 totals 12 residues. Trimming cost V 2 bases and J 11 bases; bases outside gene matches: 2. Generated by immunoSEQ multiplex PCR, the TCRdb table keeps only in-frame clones and is missing some. The table shows tens of thousands of clones, with roughly 88% occurring only once. The chain has TRBV10-2 and TRBJ1-4; 7 bases fit TRBD1. The origin of this receptor is an older woman with acute or convalescent COVID-19. The sample comprised peripheral blood. The CDR3 is CASSEQGDKLFF. The CDR3 DNA sequence: TGCGCCAGCAGTGAGCAGGGGGATAAACTGTTTTTT.